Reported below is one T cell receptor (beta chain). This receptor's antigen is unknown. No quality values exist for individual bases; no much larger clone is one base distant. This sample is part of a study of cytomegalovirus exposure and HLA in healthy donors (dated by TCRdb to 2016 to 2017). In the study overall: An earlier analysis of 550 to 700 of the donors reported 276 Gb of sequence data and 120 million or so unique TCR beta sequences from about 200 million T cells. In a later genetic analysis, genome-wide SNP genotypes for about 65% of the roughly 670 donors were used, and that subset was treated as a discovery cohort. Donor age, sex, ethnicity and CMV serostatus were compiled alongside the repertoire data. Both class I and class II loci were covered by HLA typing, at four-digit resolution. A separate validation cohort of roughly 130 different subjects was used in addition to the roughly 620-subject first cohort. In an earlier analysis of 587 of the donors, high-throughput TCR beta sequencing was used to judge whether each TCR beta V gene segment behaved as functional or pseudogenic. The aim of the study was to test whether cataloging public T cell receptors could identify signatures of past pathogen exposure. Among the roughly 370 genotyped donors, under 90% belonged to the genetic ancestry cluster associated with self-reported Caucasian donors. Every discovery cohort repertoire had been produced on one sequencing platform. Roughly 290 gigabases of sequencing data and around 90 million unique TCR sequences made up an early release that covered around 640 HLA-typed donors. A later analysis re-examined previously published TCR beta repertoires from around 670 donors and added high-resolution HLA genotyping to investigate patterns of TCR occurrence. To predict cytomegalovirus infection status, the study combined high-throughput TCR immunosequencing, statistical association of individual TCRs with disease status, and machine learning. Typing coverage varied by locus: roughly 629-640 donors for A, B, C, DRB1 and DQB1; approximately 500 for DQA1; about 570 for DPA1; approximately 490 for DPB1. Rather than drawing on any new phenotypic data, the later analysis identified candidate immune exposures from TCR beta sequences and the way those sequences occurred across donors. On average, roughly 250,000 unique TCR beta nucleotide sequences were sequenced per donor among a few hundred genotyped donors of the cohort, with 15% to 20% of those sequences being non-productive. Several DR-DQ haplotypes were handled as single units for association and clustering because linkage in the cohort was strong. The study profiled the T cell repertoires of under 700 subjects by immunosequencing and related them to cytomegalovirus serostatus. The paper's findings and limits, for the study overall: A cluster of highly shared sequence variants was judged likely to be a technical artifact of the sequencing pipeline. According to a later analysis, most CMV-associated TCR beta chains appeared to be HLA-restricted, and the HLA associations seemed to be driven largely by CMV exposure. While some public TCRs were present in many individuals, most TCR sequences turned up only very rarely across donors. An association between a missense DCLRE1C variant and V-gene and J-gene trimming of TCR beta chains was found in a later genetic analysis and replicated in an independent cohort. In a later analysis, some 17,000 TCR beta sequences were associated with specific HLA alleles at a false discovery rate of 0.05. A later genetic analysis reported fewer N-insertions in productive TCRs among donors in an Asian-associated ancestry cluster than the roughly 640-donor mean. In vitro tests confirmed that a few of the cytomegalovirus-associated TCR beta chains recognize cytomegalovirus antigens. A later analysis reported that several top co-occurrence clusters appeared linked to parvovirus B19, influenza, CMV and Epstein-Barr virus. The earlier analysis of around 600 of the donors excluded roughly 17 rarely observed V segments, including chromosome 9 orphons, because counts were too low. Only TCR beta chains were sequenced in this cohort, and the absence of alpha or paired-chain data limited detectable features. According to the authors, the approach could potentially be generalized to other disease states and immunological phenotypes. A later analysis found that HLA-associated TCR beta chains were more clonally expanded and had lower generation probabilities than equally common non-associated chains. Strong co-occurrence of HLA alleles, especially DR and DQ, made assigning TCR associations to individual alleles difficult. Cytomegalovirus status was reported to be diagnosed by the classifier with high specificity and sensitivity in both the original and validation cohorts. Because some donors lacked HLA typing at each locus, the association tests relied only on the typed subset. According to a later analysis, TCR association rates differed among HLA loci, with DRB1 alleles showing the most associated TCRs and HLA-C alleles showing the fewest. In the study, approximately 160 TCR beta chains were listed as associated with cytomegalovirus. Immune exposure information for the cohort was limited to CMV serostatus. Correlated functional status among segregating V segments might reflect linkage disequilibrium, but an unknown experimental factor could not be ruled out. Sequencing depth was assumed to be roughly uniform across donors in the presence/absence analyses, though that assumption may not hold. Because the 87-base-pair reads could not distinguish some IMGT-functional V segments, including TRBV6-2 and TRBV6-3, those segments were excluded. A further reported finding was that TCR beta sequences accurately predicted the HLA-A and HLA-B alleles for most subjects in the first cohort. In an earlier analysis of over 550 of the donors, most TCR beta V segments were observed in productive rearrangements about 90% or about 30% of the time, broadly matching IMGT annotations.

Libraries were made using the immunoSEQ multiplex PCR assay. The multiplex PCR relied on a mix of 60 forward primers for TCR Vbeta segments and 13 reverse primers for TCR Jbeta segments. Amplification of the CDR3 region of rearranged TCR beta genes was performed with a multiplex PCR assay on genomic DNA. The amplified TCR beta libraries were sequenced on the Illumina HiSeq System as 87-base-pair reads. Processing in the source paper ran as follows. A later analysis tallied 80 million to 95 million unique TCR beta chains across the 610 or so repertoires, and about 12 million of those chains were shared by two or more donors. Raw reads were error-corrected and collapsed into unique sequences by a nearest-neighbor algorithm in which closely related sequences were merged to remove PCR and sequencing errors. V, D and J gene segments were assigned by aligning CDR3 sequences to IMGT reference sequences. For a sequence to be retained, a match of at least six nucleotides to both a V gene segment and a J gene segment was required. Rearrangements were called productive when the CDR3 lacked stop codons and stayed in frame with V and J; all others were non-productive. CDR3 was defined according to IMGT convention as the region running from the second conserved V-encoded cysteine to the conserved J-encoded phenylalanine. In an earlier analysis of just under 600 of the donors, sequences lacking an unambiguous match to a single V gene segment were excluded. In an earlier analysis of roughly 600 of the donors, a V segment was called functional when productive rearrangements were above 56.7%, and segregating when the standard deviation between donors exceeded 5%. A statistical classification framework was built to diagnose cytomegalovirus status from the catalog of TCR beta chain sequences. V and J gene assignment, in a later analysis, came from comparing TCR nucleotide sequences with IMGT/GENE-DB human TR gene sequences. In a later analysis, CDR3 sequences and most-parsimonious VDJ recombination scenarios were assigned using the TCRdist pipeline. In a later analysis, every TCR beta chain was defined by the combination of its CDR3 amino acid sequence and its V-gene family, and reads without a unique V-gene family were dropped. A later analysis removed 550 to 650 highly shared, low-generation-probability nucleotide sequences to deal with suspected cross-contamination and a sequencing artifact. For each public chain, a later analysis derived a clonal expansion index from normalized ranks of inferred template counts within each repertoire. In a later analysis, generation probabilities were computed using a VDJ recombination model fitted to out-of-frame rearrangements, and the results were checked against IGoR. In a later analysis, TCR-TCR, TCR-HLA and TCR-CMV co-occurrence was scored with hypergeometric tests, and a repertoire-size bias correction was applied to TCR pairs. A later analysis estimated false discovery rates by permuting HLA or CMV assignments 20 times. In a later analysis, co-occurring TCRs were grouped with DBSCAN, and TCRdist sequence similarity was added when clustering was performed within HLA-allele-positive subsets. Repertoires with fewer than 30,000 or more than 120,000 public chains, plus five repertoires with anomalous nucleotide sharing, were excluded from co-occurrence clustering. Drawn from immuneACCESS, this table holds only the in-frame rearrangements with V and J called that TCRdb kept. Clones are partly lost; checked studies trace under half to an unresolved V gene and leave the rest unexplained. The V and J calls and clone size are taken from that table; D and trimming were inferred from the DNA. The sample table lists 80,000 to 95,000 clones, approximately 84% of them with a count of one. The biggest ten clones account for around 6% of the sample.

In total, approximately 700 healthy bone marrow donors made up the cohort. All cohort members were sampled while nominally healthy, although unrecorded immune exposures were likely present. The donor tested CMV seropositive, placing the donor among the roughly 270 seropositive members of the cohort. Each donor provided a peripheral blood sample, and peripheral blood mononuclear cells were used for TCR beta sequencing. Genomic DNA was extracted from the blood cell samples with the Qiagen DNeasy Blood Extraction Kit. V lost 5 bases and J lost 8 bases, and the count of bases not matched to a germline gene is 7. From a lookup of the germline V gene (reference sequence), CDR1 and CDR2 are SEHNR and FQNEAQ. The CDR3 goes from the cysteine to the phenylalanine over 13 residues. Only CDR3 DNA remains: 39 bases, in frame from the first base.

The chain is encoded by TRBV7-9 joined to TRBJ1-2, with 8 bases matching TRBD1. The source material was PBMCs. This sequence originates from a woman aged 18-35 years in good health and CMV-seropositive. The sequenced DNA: TGTGCCAGCAGCGAAGGACAGGGCCGGGGCTACACCTTC. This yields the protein CASSEGQGRGYTF.